Sequencing of this TCR beta chain was carried out in a study of blood T cell repertoires in COVID-19. Here immunoSEQ multiplex PCR was the method, and the copy in TCRdb shows in-frame clones only, minus some. Of almost 250,000 clones in the sample, roughly 85% were seen once. The study recruited people aged about 18 to 89 years across approximately 24 US areas. Participants had their cohort set by participant-reported clinical history. This receptor was identified in a woman aged 45-60 years with acute COVID-19. The source material was PBMCs or T cells enriched from blood (not recorded which).

The CDR3 loop is CASSEAMGDYGYTF. DNA for the CDR3: TGTGCCAGCAGTGAAGCTATGGGCGACTATGGCTACACCTTC. This sequence joins TRBV6-1 and TRBJ1-2; D ambiguous. Trimming pared 0 bases from V and 3 bases from J, leaving 8 bases between. The CDR3 consists of 14 residues. CDR1 is MNHNS, CDR2 SASEGT, per germline.